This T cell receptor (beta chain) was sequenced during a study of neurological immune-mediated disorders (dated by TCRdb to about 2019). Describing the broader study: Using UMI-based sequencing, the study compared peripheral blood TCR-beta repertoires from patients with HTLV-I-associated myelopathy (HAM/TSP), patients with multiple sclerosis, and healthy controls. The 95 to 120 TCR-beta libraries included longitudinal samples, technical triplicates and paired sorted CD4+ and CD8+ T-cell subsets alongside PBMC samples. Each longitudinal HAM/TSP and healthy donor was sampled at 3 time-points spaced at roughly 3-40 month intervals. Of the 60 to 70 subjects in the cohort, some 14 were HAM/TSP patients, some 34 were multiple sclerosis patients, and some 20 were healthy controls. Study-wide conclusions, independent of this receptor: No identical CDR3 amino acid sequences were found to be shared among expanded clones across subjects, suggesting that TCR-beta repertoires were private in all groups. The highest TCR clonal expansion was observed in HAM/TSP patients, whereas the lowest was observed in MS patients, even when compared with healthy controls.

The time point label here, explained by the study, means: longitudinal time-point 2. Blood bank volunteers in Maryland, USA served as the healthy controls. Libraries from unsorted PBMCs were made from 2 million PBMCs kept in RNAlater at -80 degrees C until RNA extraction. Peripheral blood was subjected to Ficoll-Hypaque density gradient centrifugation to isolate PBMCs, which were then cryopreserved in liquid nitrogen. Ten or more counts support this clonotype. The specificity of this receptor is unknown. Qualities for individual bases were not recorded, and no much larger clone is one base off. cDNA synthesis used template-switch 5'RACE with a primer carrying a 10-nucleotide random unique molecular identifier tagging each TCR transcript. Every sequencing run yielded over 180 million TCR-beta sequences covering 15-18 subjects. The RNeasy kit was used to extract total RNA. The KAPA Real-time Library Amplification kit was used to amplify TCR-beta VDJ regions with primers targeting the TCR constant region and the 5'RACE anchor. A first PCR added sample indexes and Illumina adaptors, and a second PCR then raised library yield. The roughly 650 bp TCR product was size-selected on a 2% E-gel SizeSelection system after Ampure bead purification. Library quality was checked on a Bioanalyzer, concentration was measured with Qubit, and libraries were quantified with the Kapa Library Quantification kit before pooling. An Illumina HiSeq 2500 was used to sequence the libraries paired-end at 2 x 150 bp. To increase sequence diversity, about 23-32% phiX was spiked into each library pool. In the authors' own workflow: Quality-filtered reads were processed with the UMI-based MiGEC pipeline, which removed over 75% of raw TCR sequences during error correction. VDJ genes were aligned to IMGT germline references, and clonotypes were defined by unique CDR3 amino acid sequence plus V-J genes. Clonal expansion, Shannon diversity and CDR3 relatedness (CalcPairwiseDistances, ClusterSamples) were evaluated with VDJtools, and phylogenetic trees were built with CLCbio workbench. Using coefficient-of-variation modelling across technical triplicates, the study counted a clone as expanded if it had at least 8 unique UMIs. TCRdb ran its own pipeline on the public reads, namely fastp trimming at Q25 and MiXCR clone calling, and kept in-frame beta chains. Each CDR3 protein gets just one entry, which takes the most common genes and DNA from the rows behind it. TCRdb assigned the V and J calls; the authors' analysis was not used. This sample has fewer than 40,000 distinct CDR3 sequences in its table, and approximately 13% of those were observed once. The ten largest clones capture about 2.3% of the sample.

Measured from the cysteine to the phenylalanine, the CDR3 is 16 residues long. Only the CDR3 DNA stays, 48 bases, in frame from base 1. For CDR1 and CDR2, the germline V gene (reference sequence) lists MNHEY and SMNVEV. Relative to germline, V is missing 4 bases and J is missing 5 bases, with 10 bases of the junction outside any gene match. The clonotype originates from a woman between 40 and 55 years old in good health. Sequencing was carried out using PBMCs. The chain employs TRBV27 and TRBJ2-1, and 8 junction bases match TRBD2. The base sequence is TGTGCCAGCAGTTCCTTTCCGGGACTAGGAGACAATGAGCAGTTCTTC. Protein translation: CASSSFPGLGDNEQFF.